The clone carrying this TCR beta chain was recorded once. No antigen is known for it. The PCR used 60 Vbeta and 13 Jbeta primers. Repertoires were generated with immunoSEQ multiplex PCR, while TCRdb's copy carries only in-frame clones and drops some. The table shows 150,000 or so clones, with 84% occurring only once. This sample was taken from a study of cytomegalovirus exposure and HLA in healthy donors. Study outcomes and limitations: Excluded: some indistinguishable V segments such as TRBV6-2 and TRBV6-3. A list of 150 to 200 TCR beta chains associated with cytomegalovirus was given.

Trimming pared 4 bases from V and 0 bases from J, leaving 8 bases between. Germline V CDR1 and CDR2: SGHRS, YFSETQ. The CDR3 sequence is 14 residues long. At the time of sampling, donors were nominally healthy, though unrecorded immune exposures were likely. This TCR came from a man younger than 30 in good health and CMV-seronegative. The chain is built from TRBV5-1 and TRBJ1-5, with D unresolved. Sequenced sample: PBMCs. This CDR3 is CASSPTASNQPQHF. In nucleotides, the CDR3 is TGCGCCAGCAGCCCCACAGCTAGCAATCAGCCCCAGCATTTT.